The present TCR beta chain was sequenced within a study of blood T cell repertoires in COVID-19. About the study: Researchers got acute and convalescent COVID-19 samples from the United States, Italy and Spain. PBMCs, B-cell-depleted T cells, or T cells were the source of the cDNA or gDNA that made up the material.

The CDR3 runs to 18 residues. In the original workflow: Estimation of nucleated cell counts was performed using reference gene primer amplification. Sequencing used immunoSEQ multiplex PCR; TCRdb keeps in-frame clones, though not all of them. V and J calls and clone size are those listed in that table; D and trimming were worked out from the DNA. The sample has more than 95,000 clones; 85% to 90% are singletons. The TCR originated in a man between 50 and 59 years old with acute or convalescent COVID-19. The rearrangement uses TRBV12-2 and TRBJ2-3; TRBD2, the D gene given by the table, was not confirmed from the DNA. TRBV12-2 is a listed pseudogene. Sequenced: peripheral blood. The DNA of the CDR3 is TGTGCAAGTCGCTTAGGGGCGGGAGAGGGACTTTGCACAGATACGCAGTATTTT. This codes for CASRLGAGEGLCTDTQYF.